A single T cell receptor beta chain is shown here with its context. This clone turned up a few times. There is no known antigen for this receptor. No base qualities exist here, and no much larger clone lies one base off it. TCRbeta CDR3 regions were amplified from genomic DNA by means of the immunoSEQ Assay, a bias-controlled multiplex PCR. Per the authors' processing: Within the assay, amplification of reference gene primers was used to estimate how many nucleated cells each sample contained. Sequence reads were collapsed and filtered to measure the absolute abundance of every unique TCRbeta CDR3 rearrangement. For each sample, productive Simpson clonality was calculated as the square root of Simpson's diversity index over productive rearrangements. As stored in TCRdb, this immuneACCESS dataset retains in-frame rearrangements with V and J assigned. A fraction of the clones does not appear; measured against another copy, unresolved V genes explain less than half of the discrepancy, and the remainder lacks a known reason. That table furnishes V, J and clone size, whereas the DNA furnished D and trimming. The sample has approximately 15,000 clones on record, about three quarters of them singletons. Clones ranked in the top ten supply 9.7% of the sample.

The data were taken from a study of blood T cell repertoires in COVID-19 (TCRdb year 2020). Regarding the complete study: Samples from collaborators originated in the United States, Italy and Spain and spanned both the acute and convalescent phases of COVID-19. The material from the prospective study consisted of cDNA or gDNA derived from T cells, B-cell-depleted T cells, or PBMCs. The dataset comprised deeply sampled blood TCRbeta repertoires from subjects exposed to, actively infected with, or recovered from COVID-19. The repertoires were released in a freely available public database intended as a resource for research on the immune response to SARS-CoV-2. Samples were obtained from the ongoing ImmuneRACE study (first 160 participants) and from roughly 1,300 subjects provided by 6 global collaborators. A de-identified subject ID, COVID-19 status, age in years and sex were almost always included in the sample metadata. Where available, HLA class I and class II types were taken from metadata supplied by the sample provider and were not determined by assay-based typing. The paper's findings and limits, for the study overall: The quantity of clinical and demographic metadata differed by source and by participant and was supplied without curation.

Each collaborating institution followed its own protocols to collect whole blood in K2EDTA tubes. Collaborator samples were shipped for TCRbeta analysis as frozen whole blood, isolated PBMCs, or DNA extracted from either sample type. CDR1 MDHEN and CDR2 SYDVKM are derived from the germline V gene. The junction carries 6 bases between V and J, which are trimmed by 5 bases and 5 bases respectively. The CDR3 measures 11 amino acids from cysteine to phenylalanine. The sequence is cut down to CDR3 DNA, 33 bases in frame from base 1. Specimen: peripheral blood. The sequence links TRBV28 to TRBJ1-2; no D gene is confidently identified. This clonotype was obtained from a man between 65 and 85 years old with acute or convalescent COVID-19. The CDR3 is CASSRRYGYTF. The base sequence is TGTGCCAGCAGTCGTAGATATGGCTACACCTTC.